What follows are 27 T cell receptor beta chains derived from one specimen sequenced in a study of blood T cell repertoires in COVID-19. The protocol was immunoSEQ multiplex PCR, while the TCRdb copy is restricted to in-frame clones and leaves out a portion. The sample gives over 50,000 clones, about 81% of which show up once; roughly 14% is in the top ten. Source material: peripheral blood. All receptors derive from an older man with acute or convalescent COVID-19.

The chain recombines TRBV19 with TRBJ2-2, with D possibly matching TRBD2 (6 bases). From germline, CDR1 is LNHDA and CDR2 SQIVND (reference sequence). The length of the CDR3 is 15 residues. The V gene lost 5 bases and the J gene lost 4 bases, with 14 bases spanning the gap. The DNA of the CDR3 is TGTGCCAGTAGTGGGAGGTCGGGAGTCACCGGGGAGCTGTTTTTT. This translates into CASSGRSGVTGELFF.

V gene TRBV30 combines with J gene TRBJ2-7, with a weak D call TRBD2 (5 bases). The CDR3 has 15 amino acids. V dropped 0 bases and J dropped 5 bases, with 17 bases sitting between them. Germline-derived CDR1 and CDR2 are GTSNPN and SVGIG (reference sequence). The CDR3 loop reads CAWSVEPGIIDEQYF. In nucleotides, the CDR3 is TGTGCCTGGAGTGTAGAGCCGGGGATTATCGACGAGCAGTACTTC.

J is TRBJ2-3 and V is TRBV5-5, with a possible D match to TRBD2 (5 bases). This CDR3 is 15 amino acids long. CDR1 and CDR2 from the germline V gene are SGHKS and YYEKEE (reference sequence). Trimming pared 2 bases from V and 5 bases from J, leaving 15 bases between. As DNA, the CDR3 is TGTGCCAGCAGCTTCGGCCCCACGGGGAGAGATACGCAGTATTTT. This sequence encodes CASSFGPTGRDTQYF. The variable domain in full, with the rest retrieved from reference TRBV5-5 and TRBJ2-3, is DAGVTQSPTHLIKTRGQQVTLRCSPISGHKSVSWYQQVLGQGPQFIFQYYEKEERGRGNFPDRFSARQFPNYSSELNVNALLLGDSALYLCASSFGPTGRDTQYFGPGTRLTVL.

The chain uses TRBV27 and TRBJ2-1; 7 bases align to TRBD2. V was pared by 3 bases and J by 5 bases, with 16 bases of the junction left unmatched. Germline V gene lookup returns CDR1 MNHEY and CDR2 SMNVEV (reference sequence). The CDR3 is 18 amino acids. The CDR3 sequence: CASSLLSLTAGVDNEQFF. For the CDR3, the DNA is TGTGCCAGCAGTTTGCTTAGCCTTACGGCGGGAGTAGACAATGAGCAGTTCTTC.

This chain joins TRBV5-1 and TRBJ1-2; D ambiguous. The CDR3 is made up of 16 amino acids. Germline V gene data show CDR1 as SGHRS and CDR2 as YFSETQ. V was cut by 6 bases and J by 6 bases, with 24 bases left in between. The DNA of the CDR3 is TGCGCCAGCACCTTAACCCCCCTCGCCGTCTATGATGGCTACACCTTC. Encoded protein: CASTLTPLAVYDGYTF.

CDR3 residues: CASSFRLAERSTDTQYF. CDR3 coding DNA: TGCGCCAGCAGCTTCCGACTAGCGGAAAGGAGCACAGATACGCAGTATTTT. The chain employs TRBV5-1 and TRBJ2-3, with 9 bases identical to TRBD2. Trimming at V came to 2 bases and at J to 0 bases, leaving 7 bases not matched to a gene. The CDR3 contains 17 residues. Germline lookup yields CDR1 SGHRS and CDR2 YFSETQ.

This clone was detected a few times. The rearrangement uses TRBV10-1 and TRBJ1-5; D gene ambiguous. Trimming cost V 8 bases and J 5 bases, with 13 bases left between them. Per germline, CDR1 WNHNN and CDR2 SYGVQD (reference sequence). This CDR3 is built from 13 residues. CDR3 bases: TGCGCCAGCCCTACAGCAGATTATCAGCCCCAGCATTTT. Its translation is CASPTADYQPQHF.

This chain links TRBV6-5 with TRBJ2-1, with TRBD2 matching over 8 bases. This CDR3 is 14 amino acids long. The V segment lost 6 bases and the J segment 8 bases; nucleotides outside the gene matches: 9. Germline V gene data show CDR1 as MNHEY and CDR2 as SVGAGI. CDR3 residues: CASSRSGGGDEQFF. CDR3 bases: TGTGCCAGCAGCCGAAGCGGGGGTGGGGATGAGCAGTTCTTC.

This clone was counted ten times or more. The genes are TRBV7-6 and TRBJ2-7, with 8 bases lining up with TRBD1. V lost 5 bases to trimming and J lost 4 bases; unmatched junction nucleotides: 10. Per germline, CDR1 SGHVS and CDR2 FNYEAQ. The CDR3 sequence is 15 residues long. CDR3 sequence: CASSPRQGKGYEQYF. CDR3 in DNA: TGTGCCAGCAGCCCCCGACAGGGGAAGGGTTACGAGCAGTACTTC.

V is TRBV18 and J is TRBJ1-2; 7 bases match TRBD1. The germline gives CDR1 KGHSH, CDR2 LQKENI. J gave up 3 bases and V 9 bases, and 10 bases lay outside the gene matches. There are 14 residues in the CDR3. CDR3 nucleotide sequence: TGTGCCAGTTGGACCGGGACAGAAGACTATGGCTACACCTTC. Translation: CASWTGTEDYGYTF. Supplemented by reference TRBV18 and TRBJ1-2, the full variable domain reads NAGVMQNPRHLVRRRGQEARLRCSPMKGHSHVYWYRQLPEEGLKFMVYLQKENIIDESGMPKERFSAEFPKEGPSILRIQQVVRGDSAAYFCASWTGTEDYGYTFGSGTRLTVV.

This chain uses TRBV12-3 or TRBV12-4 with TRBJ1-2; unclear D gene. The CDR3 runs to 13 residues. The germline V and J ends were trimmed by 5 bases and 6 bases, with 13 bases remaining between them. The CDR3 spells CASSLDWRHGYTF. CDR3 nucleotide sequence: TGTGCCAGCAGTCTGGACTGGAGGCATGGCTACACCTTC.

This clone occurred a few times. This chain connects TRBV12-5 to TRBJ2-7; 9 positions agree with TRBD2. The germline CDR1 and CDR2 sequences are LGHNT and FRNRAP. There are 16 residues in the CDR3. V shed 1 base, J shed 3 bases, and the junction held 7 bases outside the gene matches. Here the CDR3 reads CASGLAQRGEIYEQYF. The CDR3 DNA reads as TGTGCTAGTGGTTTGGCCCAGCGGGGGGAGATCTACGAGCAGTACTTC.

The rearrangement joins TRBV10-3 to TRBJ2-7, with a tentative D call TRBD1 (6 bases). The CDR3 totals 13 residues. Trimming removed 3 bases from V and 7 bases from J, with 13 bases in between. Per the germline V gene, CDR1 is ENHRY and CDR2 is SYGVKD. CDR3 bases: TGTGCCATCAGTGAAACAGGGATGTGGGAGCAGTACTTC. The encoded protein is CAISETGMWEQYF.

The chain employs TRBV9 and TRBJ2-5, with 7 bases fitting TRBD2. The CDR3 loop spans 17 amino acids. V was clipped by 0 bases and J by 4 bases; unmatched bases: 12. CDR1 and CDR2 from the germline V gene are SGDLS and YYNGEE. This CDR3 is CASSVATTSESRETQYF. The CDR3 DNA reads as TGTGCCAGCAGCGTAGCTACCACTAGCGAATCCCGAGAGACCCAGTACTTC.

This rearrangement joins TRBV20-1 to TRBJ1-1; D call uncertain. CDR3 length: 11 amino acids. Trimming cost V 5 bases and J 1 base, with 5 bases left between them. Germline V lookup: CDR1 DFQATT, CDR2 SNEGSKA (reference sequence). The CDR3 region is CSALGNTEAFF. CDR3 in DNA: TGCAGTGCTCTAGGGAACACTGAAGCTTTCTTT.

In nucleotides, the CDR3 is TGTGCCAGCAGCATACGACAGAGGGGACTTGGCTACACCTTC. Encoded protein: CASSIRQRGLGYTF. The J gene is TRBJ1-2, the V gene TRBV7-9, with a possible D match to TRBD1 (5 bases). Per the germline V gene, CDR1 is SEHNR and CDR2 is FQNEAQ (reference sequence). The CDR3 is 14 amino acids. V lost 5 bases, J lost 7 bases, and 17 bases lay in between.

This clone was found a few times. The rearrangement uses TRBV12-3 or TRBV12-4 and TRBJ2-7, with 8 bases identical to TRBD2. This CDR3 contains 12 residues. V lost 6 bases and J lost 5; bases outside the gene matches: 3. CDR3 amino acids: CASSRGRNEQYF. CDR3 DNA sequence: TGTGCCAGCAGCCGCGGGAGGAACGAGCAGTACTTC.

This chain uses TRBV5-1 with TRBJ1-1, with 7 nucleotides matching TRBD1. V lost 2 bases, J lost 2 bases, and 3 bases stayed unmatched. This CDR3 has 14 residues. Germline CDR1 and CDR2: SGHRS and YFSETQ. DNA for the CDR3: TGCGCCAGCAGCTTCCTAGGGGGCAACACTGAAGCTTTCTTT. Residues: CASSFLGGNTEAFF.

A few counts support this clone. The chain is built from TRBV9 and TRBJ2-7; D possibly corresponds to TRBD2 (5 bases). Trimming shortened V by 0 bases and J by 2 bases, and 9 bases separated the two germline ends. Germline V lookup: CDR1 SGDLS, CDR2 YYNGEE. The CDR3 sequence is 14 residues long. The CDR3 is CASSVELVPYEQYF. CDR3 nucleotides: TGTGCCAGCAGCGTAGAACTAGTTCCCTACGAGCAGTACTTC. Combining the CDR3 with reference TRBV9 and TRBJ2-7 gives the whole variable domain DSGVTQTPKHLITATGQRVTLRCSPRSGDLSVYWYQQSLDQGLQFLIQYYNGEERAKGNILERFSAQQFPDLHSELNLSSLELGDSALYFCASSVELVPYEQYFGPGTRLTVT.

V and J are TRBV10-3 and TRBJ2-2; 11 bases are a match to TRBD1. V was clipped by 9 bases and J by 6 bases; unmatched bases: 6. Germline CDR1 is ENHRY and CDR2 is SYGVKD. This CDR3 has 14 residues. The CDR3 DNA reads as TGTGCCATTACGGACAGGGGGCAAGCCGGGGAGCTGTTTTTT. Its protein product is CAITDRGQAGELFF.

This clone was found a few times. This chain uses TRBV19 with TRBJ2-6; 8 bases align to TRBD1. The J segment lost 2 bases and the V segment lost 5 bases, leaving 2 bases of the junction unmatched. This CDR3 region has 15 residues. Germline V gene lookup returns CDR1 LNHDA and CDR2 SQIVND (reference sequence). The CDR3 region has the DNA TGTGCCAGTAGTTCGGGACAGGCTGGGGCCAACGTCCTGACTTTC. The encoded protein is CASSSGQAGANVLTF. The variable domain in full, completed from reference TRBV19 and TRBJ2-6, reads DGGITQSPKYLFRKEGQNVTLSCEQNLNHDAMYWYRQDPGQGLRLIYYSQIVNDFQKGDIAEGYSVSREKKESFPLTVTSAQKNPTAFYLCASSSGQAGANVLTFGAGSRLTVL.

The CDR3 region is CASSRLQGLYEQYF. The CDR3, as DNA: TGTGCCAGCAGCCGACTCCAGGGGTTGTACGAGCAGTACTTC. This rearrangement joins TRBV6-5 to TRBJ2-7, with D tentatively TRBD1 (6 bases). The germline CDR1 and CDR2 sequences are MNHEY and SVGAGI. With 6 bases removed from V and 4 bases from J, the gap between germline ends came to 16 bases. The CDR3 covers 14 residues.

DNA for the CDR3: TGTGCCAGCAGTACATACAGGGGGCTGGGCACAGATACGCAGTATTTT. Its translation is CASSTYRGLGTDTQYF. This chain connects TRBV2 to TRBJ2-3, with 9 nucleotides matching TRBD1. CDR1 SNHLY and CDR2 FYNNEI come from the germline V gene. There are 16 residues in the CDR3. Trimming at V came to 5 bases and at J to 1 base, leaving 7 bases not matched to a gene.

The J gene is TRBJ2-7, the V gene TRBV19, with 7 nucleotides matching TRBD2. The ends lost 4 bases at V and 3 bases at J; junction bases unmatched: 12. CDR1 and CDR2 from the germline V gene are LNHDA and SQIVND (reference sequence). The CDR3 has 16 residues. CDR3 residues: CASSRGAAGLLYEQYF. The CDR3, as DNA: TGTGCCAGTAGTAGGGGAGCAGCGGGGTTACTCTACGAGCAGTACTTC.

The V gene is TRBV28, the J gene TRBJ2-7; D is undetermined. CDR3 length: 12 amino acids. The V gene lost 3 bases and the J gene lost 7 bases, with 10 bases spanning the gap. The germline gives CDR1 MDHEN, CDR2 SYDVKM. The CDR3 here is CASSLSSREQYF. CDR3 in DNA: TGTGCCAGCAGTTTGTCTTCGCGGGAGCAGTACTTC.

The genes are TRBV7-2 and TRBJ2-7; TRBD1 agrees at 7 bases. CDR1 is SGHTA, CDR2 FQGNSA, per germline. There are 15 residues in the CDR3. V gave up 3 bases and J gave up 3 bases; unmatched junction bases: 8. Written as DNA, the CDR3 is TGTGCCAGCAGCTTGAGGCCGGGACAGCACTACGAGCAGTACTTC. This sequence encodes CASSLRPGQHYEQYF.

For this clone: This could be a read error, since a much larger clone is one nucleotide away. The chain is built from TRBV5-1 and TRBJ1-1, with TRBD1 as a possible D gene (6 bases). The germline V gene encodes CDR1 SGHRS and CDR2 YFSETQ. There are 13 residues in the CDR3. The germline V and J ends were trimmed by 6 bases and 1 base, with 10 bases remaining between them. The CDR3 loop is CASNLQGNTEAFF. The CDR3 coding sequence is TGCGCCAGCAACCTACAGGGGAACACTGAAGCTTTCTTT.